This entry describes one T cell receptor (beta chain). Antigen specificity is unknown. These data originate in a study of early T cells in non-severe SARS-CoV-2 infection. Unique molecular identifier tags were affixed to discrete cDNA molecules. TCRdb fed the 5' RACE reads into MiXCR, producing one record per CDR3 protein. The table includes about 45,000 distinct CDR3 sequences, roughly 10% detected once. The V gene lost 4 bases and the J gene lost 1 base, with 14 bases spanning the gap. The CDR3 length is 15 residues. The V gene's germline CDR1 is SGHRS and CDR2 YFSETQ. Findings of the study overall: VDJdb-based annotation leaned toward anti-spike CD8 responses and missed private and CD4 specificities.

Specimen: whole blood. The chain recombines TRBV5-1 with TRBJ1-1; no definite D call. This receptor was obtained from an adult who was a healthcare worker with PCR-confirmed SARS-CoV-2 infection or an uninfected control (not recorded which). The CDR3 nucleotides read TGCGCCAGCAGCCCCGAAGTATTCCCGAACACTGAAGCTTTCTTT. Amino acid sequence: CASSPEVFPNTEAFF. Supplemented by reference TRBV5-1 and TRBJ1-1, the full variable domain reads KAGVTQTPRYLIKTRGQQVTLSCSPISGHRSVSWYQQTPGQGLQFLFEYFSETQRNKGNFPGRFSGRQFSNSRSEMNVSTLELGDSALYLCASSPEVFPNTEAFFGQGTRLTVV.